These T cell receptor beta chains were read from a single sample in a study of shared clonotypes between healthy human individuals. Using immunoSEQ multiplex PCR, the repertoire was profiled, and TCRdb retains in-frame clones only, with some absent. The sample records 850,000 to 1,100,000 clones, 70% to 80% being singletons. The sequencing sample was made of memory CD4+ T cells from PBMCs. Source of these receptors: a man younger than 30 in good health. Some clones in this sample may be carry-over from other donors' samples. The conserved cysteine and the conserved F or W are not part of the CDR3 here. D genes are given only for firm matches. Some rows mark clone size as missing; the rest say once, few, many or name a class of expanded clone.

clone_size	d_call	v_call	j_call	cdr3_aa
NA	NA	TRBV18	TRBJ1-1	ASSPPRQGGTEAF
NA	NA	TRBV2	TRBJ2-4	ASRVRVAKNIQY
NA	TRBD2	TRBV30	TRBJ2-3	AWALLAGVDTQY
NA	NA	TRBV7-3	TRBJ2-6	ASSLRQPSGANVLT
few	NA	TRBV28	TRBJ1-2	ASRFRYPGGYT
NA	NA	TRBV5-1	TRBJ2-3	ASSLASRDTQY
NA	NA	TRBV19	TRBJ1-5	ASSIQGARIGPQH
few	TRBD2	TRBV27	TRBJ2-7	ASSLSVRAGVHYEQY
once	NA	TRBV9	TRBJ2-5	ASSVESWVETQY
NA	NA	TRBV6-5	TRBJ1-2	ASSFQGITHGYT
few	NA	TRBV18	TRBJ2-2	ASSLTATGELF
NA	NA	TRBV15	TRBJ1-5	ATSRDPDLVLNQPQH
few	TRBD1	TRBV2	TRBJ1-2	ASSRPARQGENYGYT
NA	NA	TRBV18	TRBJ2-7	ASSPAGNGAYEQY